Shown below are 16 T cell receptor beta chains from a single sample sequenced in a study of blood T cell repertoires in COVID-19. Only in-frame clones appear in the TCRdb table, and some are missing; sequencing was by immunoSEQ multiplex PCR. The table records 98,000 or so clones, 89% of them present only once. The sequenced sample consisted of peripheral blood. These receptors all come from a man aged 60 to 69 with COVID-19, enrolled during active disease.

V usage is TRBV10-3 and J usage is TRBJ2-6; 9 bases line up with TRBD1. Trimming took 7 bases from V and 1 from J; bases not matched to a gene: 5. The CDR3 runs 16 residues. Germline loops: CDR1 ENHRY, CDR2 SYGVKD. The chain's CDR3 is CAITPGQGSGANVLTF. The CDR3 DNA sequence: TGTGCCATCACACCGGGACAGGGATCTGGGGCCAACGTCCTGACTTTC.

This clone was seen only once. J is TRBJ2-2 and V is TRBV5-1; TRBD1 agrees at 9 bases. This CDR3 contains 16 residues. The ends lost 0 bases at V and 6 bases at J; junction bases unmatched: 6. The germline CDR1 and CDR2 sequences are SGHRS and YFSETQ. DNA of the CDR3: TGCGCCAGCAGCTTGGAGGGACAGGGCGAGGCCGGGGAGCTGTTTTTT. It specifies CASSLEGQGEAGELFF.

In this sample, this clone turned up once. The gene calls are TRBV28 and TRBJ1-4, with a weak D call TRBD1 (5 bases). The germline gives CDR1 MDHEN, CDR2 SYDVKM. CDR3 length: 15 amino acids. V was pared by 7 bases and J by 1 base, with 13 bases between. CDR3 protein: CASNWRGGTNEKLFF. The CDR3 DNA sequence: TGTGCCAGCAATTGGCGCGGGGGAACTAATGAAAAACTGTTTTTT.

This clone has only one observation. This chain links TRBV12-5 with TRBJ1-5; no clear D. V gave up 6 bases and J gave up 0 bases, with 6 bases separating them. Germline lookup yields CDR1 LGHNT and CDR2 FRNRAP. The CDR3 consists of 13 residues. The CDR3 spells CASGEFSNQPQHF. The CDR3 DNA follows: TGTGCTAGTGGGGAGTTTAGCAATCAGCCCCAGCATTTT.

The chain has TRBV6-5 and TRBJ2-4; weak D call: TRBD2 (6 bases). The germline CDR1 and CDR2 sequences are MNHEY and SVGAGI. This CDR3 comprises 13 residues. Between the trimmed V and J ends, which lost 7 bases and 6 bases, there was a span of 13 bases. CDR3 nucleotide sequence: TGTGCCAGCAAGGGTGGGGGGTTAAACATTCAGTACTTC. This codes for CASKGGGLNIQYF.

The chain uses TRBV5-1 and TRBJ2-3, with 14 bases that match TRBD2. The CDR3 covers 16 residues. V trimming: 4 bases; J trimming: 6 bases; junction bases outside the gene matches: 7. Germline values: CDR1 SGHRS, CDR2 YFSETQ. Written as DNA, the CDR3 is TGCGCCAGCAGCACCGGGACTAGCGGGAGCTTGGATACGCAGTATTTT. Residues: CASSTGTSGSLDTQYF. The whole variable domain, filled in from reference TRBV5-1 and TRBJ2-3, reads KAGVTQTPRYLIKTRGQQVTLSCSPISGHRSVSWYQQTPGQGLQFLFEYFSETQRNKGNFPGRFSGRQFSNSRSEMNVSTLELGDSALYLCASSTGTSGSLDTQYFGPGTRLTVL.

The chain uses TRBV15 and TRBJ1-2, with D perhaps TRBD1 (5 bases). V lost 0 bases, J lost 3 bases, and 11 bases lay in between. The length of the CDR3 is 15 residues. The germline V gene has CDR1 LNHNV and CDR2 YYDKDF (reference sequence). The CDR3 here is CATSRDLQGDYGYTF. The CDR3 DNA is TGTGCCACCAGCAGAGATCTGCAGGGCGACTATGGCTACACCTTC.

This chain joins TRBV28 and TRBJ1-3; the match to TRBD1 covers 7 bases. The V segment lost 5 bases and the J segment 0 bases; nucleotides outside the gene matches: 10. Germline loops: CDR1 MDHEN, CDR2 SYDVKM. CDR3 size: 17 residues. The CDR3 sequence: CASSPNSWDSSGNTIYF. CDR3 DNA: TGTGCCAGCAGTCCGAACTCCTGGGACAGCTCTGGAAACACCATATATTTT.

The genes are TRBV11-2 and TRBJ1-1; D not resolved. The V gene's germline CDR1 is SGHAT and CDR2 FQNNGV. Trimming cost V 9 bases and J 4 bases, with 24 bases left between them. The CDR3 has 16 residues. CDR3: CARAVWSGGLSTEAFF. CDR3 nucleotide sequence: TGTGCCAGAGCGGTTTGGAGTGGAGGGTTAAGCACTGAAGCTTTCTTT.

Concerning this clone: Other DNA sequences from this sample encode an identical CDR3 as well. The chain's CDR3 is CASSLGGGIDEQFF. The DNA of the CDR3 is TGTGCCAGCAGCTTGGGTGGGGGGATTGATGAGCAGTTCTTC. This sequence joins TRBV7-9 and TRBJ2-1; D possibly corresponds to TRBD2 (6 bases). The germline CDR1 and CDR2 sequences are SEHNR and FQNEAQ (reference sequence). The CDR3 is 14 amino acids. The V gene lost 3 bases and the J gene lost 8 bases, with 14 bases spanning the gap.

This chain uses TRBV27 with TRBJ2-3; 7 bases fit TRBD2. The CDR3 contains 14 residues. The ends lost 3 bases at V and 5 bases at J; junction bases unmatched: 5. CDR1 is MNHEY, CDR2 SMNVEV, per germline (reference sequence). The CDR3 coding sequence is TGTGCCAGCAGTTTCGGCGGGAGAGGAGATACGCAGTATTTT. Amino acids: CASSFGGRGDTQYF.

The J gene is TRBJ1-2, the V gene TRBV4-2; no clear D. Trimming pared 0 bases from V and 2 bases from J, leaving 7 bases between. Germline assignment: CDR1 LGHNA and CDR2 YNFKEQ. The CDR3 is 14 residues long. CDR3 bases: TGTGCCAGCAGCCAAGATAACGCGAACTATGGCTACACCTTC. Protein: CASSQDNANYGYTF.

The chain has TRBV5-1 and TRBJ2-7, with 7 bases lining up with TRBD2. CDR1 and CDR2 (germline): SGHRS, YFSETQ. CDR3 length: 15 residues. V gave up 1 base and J gave up 3 bases; unmatched junction bases: 7. The CDR3 bases are TGCGCCAGCAGCTTGTCCGGACTAGAGGACTACGAGCAGTACTTC. Protein sequence: CASSLSGLEDYEQYF.

The chain has TRBV5-1 and TRBJ2-5, with 8 positions matching TRBD2. This CDR3 is 16 amino acids long. The trim removed 4 bases at V and 2 bases at J, leaving 10 bases unmatched. Germline assignment: CDR1 SGHRS and CDR2 YFSETQ. CDR3 coding DNA: TGCGCCAGCAGCCTGACCGTTACTAGCGGACAAGAGACCCAGTACTTC. Translating it yields CASSLTVTSGQETQYF.

This chain uses TRBV7-2 with TRBJ1-1, with D maybe TRBD1 (5 bases). Germline CDR1 reads SGHTA; CDR2 reads FQGNSA. This CDR3 is built from 14 residues. The V end lost 2 bases, the J end lost 5 bases, and 12 bases lay between the germline ends. The CDR3 DNA sequence: TGTGCCAGCAGCTTAAGGGAGGGGATTACTGAAGCTTTCTTT. Amino acids: CASSLREGITEAFF.

This chain uses TRBV7-2 with TRBJ2-1; 7 nucleotides align to TRBD2. Germline CDR1 SGHTA, CDR2 FQGNSA. There are 15 residues in the CDR3. V was pared by 4 bases and J by 9 bases, with 12 bases of the junction left unmatched. The CDR3 loop reads CASSSRTSRFSEQFF. The DNA for the CDR3 is TGTGCCAGCAGCTCAAGGACTAGTCGGTTTAGTGAGCAGTTCTTC.